The following is a T cell receptor beta chain sequence with its context. MiXCR, run by TCRdb on the 5' RACE reads, gives a single entry per CDR3 protein. The table has around 100,000 distinct CDR3 sequences, 15% to 20% seen once. The CDR3 spans 12 residues. CDR1 LGHNA and CDR2 YNFKEQ come from the germline V gene. V lost 4 bases, J lost 6 bases, and 9 bases lay in between. The data derive from a study of T cells of healthy individuals. The chain couples TRBV4-2 to TRBJ1-1; maybe TRBD1 (5 bases). This clonotype was obtained from a human donor in good health. The CDR3 is CASSPGTAEAFF. The CDR3 DNA is TGTGCCAGCAGCCCCGGGACGGCTGAAGCTTTCTTT.